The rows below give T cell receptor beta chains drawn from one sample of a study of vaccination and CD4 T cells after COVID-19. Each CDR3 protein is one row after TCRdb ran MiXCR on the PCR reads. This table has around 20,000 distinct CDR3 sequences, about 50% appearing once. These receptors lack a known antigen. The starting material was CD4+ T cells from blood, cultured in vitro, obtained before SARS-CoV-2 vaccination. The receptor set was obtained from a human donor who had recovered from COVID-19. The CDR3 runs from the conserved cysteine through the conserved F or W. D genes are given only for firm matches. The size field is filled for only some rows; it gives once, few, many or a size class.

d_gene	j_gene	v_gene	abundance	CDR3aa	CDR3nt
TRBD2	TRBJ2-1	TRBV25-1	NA	CASSETPAGSGKYEQFF	TGTGCCAGCAGTGAAACCCCGGCGGGCAGCGGGAAATACGAGCAGTTCTTC
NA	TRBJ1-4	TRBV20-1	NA	CSARDLGRDNEKLFF	TGCAGTGCTAGAGACCTCGGAAGGGATAATGAAAAACTGTTTTTT
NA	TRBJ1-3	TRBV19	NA	CASSVGLGNTIYF	TGTGCCAGTAGTGTGGGGCTCGGAAACACCATATATTTT
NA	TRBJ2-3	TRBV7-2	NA	CASSGRVLTDTQYF	TGTGCCAGCAGCGGAAGGGTTTTGACAGATACGCAGTATTTT
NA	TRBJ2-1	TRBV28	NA	CASSWGRSYNEQFF	TGTGCCAGCAGTTGGGGGAGGTCCTACAATGAGCAGTTCTTC
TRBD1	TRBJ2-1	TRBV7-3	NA	CASRGTGGNEQFF	TGTGCCAGCCGCGGGACAGGGGGCAATGAGCAGTTCTTC
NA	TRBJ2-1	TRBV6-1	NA	CASTRNSGSSYNEQFF	TGTGCCAGCACCCGGAATAGCGGAAGCTCCTACAATGAGCAGTTCTTC
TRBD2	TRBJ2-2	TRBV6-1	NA	CASSTREGTGELFF	TGTGCCAGCAGTACCAGGGAGGGGACCGGGGAGCTGTTTTTT
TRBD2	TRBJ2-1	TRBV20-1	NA	CSARSRLAGESYNEQFF	TGCAGTGCTAGAAGCCGACTAGCGGGAGAGTCCTACAATGAGCAGTTCTTC
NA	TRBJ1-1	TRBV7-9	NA	CASSLSQNTEAFF	TGTGCCAGCAGCTTATCGCAGAACACTGAAGCTTTCTTT
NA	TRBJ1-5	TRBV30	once	CAWSADRTSNQPQHF	TGTGCCTGGAGTGCCGACAGGACTAGCAATCAGCCCCAGCATTTT
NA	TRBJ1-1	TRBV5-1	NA	CASSPSTGSTEAFF	TGCGCCAGCAGCCCTTCCACGGGCTCCACTGAAGCTTTCTTT
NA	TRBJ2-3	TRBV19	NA	CASSRGRSSTDTQYF	TGTGCCAGTAGTAGGGGACGGTCTAGCACAGATACGCAGTATTTT
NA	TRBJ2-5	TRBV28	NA	CASRTGIQETQYF	TGTGCCAGCAGAACAGGGATCCAAGAGACCCAGTACTTC
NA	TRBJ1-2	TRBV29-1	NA	CSALDGYGYTF	TGCAGCGCCCTGGACGGGTATGGCTACACCTTC
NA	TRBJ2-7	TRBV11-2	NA	CASSLGVASARLEQYF	TGTGCCAGCAGCTTAGGAGTAGCATCAGCTCGGCTCGAGCAGTACTTC
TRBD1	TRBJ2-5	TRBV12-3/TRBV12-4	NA	CASSPTGGGETQYF	TGTGCCAGCAGCCCAACAGGGGGTGGGGAGACCCAGTACTTC
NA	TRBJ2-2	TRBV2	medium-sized	CASTTSGQPIPGELFF	TGTGCCAGCACCACCAGCGGGCAGCCAATACCCGGGGAGCTGTTTTTT
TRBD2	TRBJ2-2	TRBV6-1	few	CATRLAAHTGELFF	TGTGCCACCCGACTAGCGGCCCACACCGGGGAGCTGTTTTTT
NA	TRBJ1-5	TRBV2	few	CASMGDGNQPQHF	TGTGCCAGCATGGGGGACGGCAATCAGCCCCAGCATTTT
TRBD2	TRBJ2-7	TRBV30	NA	CAWSPATSGYEQYF	TGTGCCTGGAGTCCGGCGACTAGCGGTTACGAGCAGTACTTC
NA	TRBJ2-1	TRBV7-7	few	CASSLAPGAANEQFF	TGTGCCAGCAGCTTAGCTCCGGGAGCGGCAAATGAGCAGTTCTTC
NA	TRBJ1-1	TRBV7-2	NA	CASSLNRETEAFF	TGTGCCAGCAGCTTGAACAGGGAAACTGAAGCTTTCTTT
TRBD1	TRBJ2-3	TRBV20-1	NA	CSATGTGHTDTQYF	TGCAGTGCTACAGGGACAGGGCACACAGATACGCAGTATTTT